This record covers a single T cell receptor beta chain. These data belong to a study of blood T cell repertoires in COVID-19. Study background: The analysed material was cDNA or gDNA that came from T cells, B-cell-depleted T cells, or PBMCs.

Methods used by the authors: Quantification of nucleated cells was approximated via reference gene primer amplification. Sequencing used immunoSEQ multiplex PCR; TCRdb keeps in-frame clones, though not all of them. That table furnishes V, J and clone size, whereas the DNA furnished D and trimming. The profile covers around 620,000 clones, with 70% to 90% appearing a single time and more than 0.25% taken by the ten largest. Per the germline V gene, CDR1 is MRHNA and CDR2 is SNTAGT. This CDR3 is built from 15 residues. V shed 6 bases and J 6 bases; nucleotides not matched to a gene: 7. This TCR was recovered from a woman between 18 and 29 years old with acute or convalescent COVID-19. Sequencing was performed on peripheral blood. The chain combines TRBV6-4 with TRBJ2-3; 12 bases fit TRBD1. The chain's CDR3 is CASSSGTGGRDTQYF. Here the CDR3 DNA reads TGTGCCAGCAGCTCCGGGACAGGGGGCAGGGATACGCAGTATTTT.